This TCR beta chain comes out of a study of OX40 agonist ivuxolimab in advanced cancers. Looking at the study overall: Age averaged around 60 years (range roughly 20 to 90), and about 86% were male. Three dose-escalation patients had partial responses: one with hepatocellular carcinoma and two with cutaneous melanoma.

Study-level findings and limits: No antigen was identified for the clonally expanded peripheral T cells.

Blood sampling took place at baseline, cycle 4 day 1, and cycle 7 day 1. To note about this clone: Its antigen is not identified.

The method was immunoSEQ multiplex PCR; TCRdb's version includes in-frame clones alone and lacks a portion of them. The data show tens of thousands of clones, approximately 90% seen once. The clonotype comes from an adult with an advanced solid tumor such as melanoma, head and neck, liver or kidney cancer. The specimen comprised CD4+ or CD8+ T cells sorted from blood, sampled in a trial of the OX40 agonist ivuxolimab.

The chain's CDR3 is CASSTNRGGSPWIYEQYF. DNA for the CDR3: TGTGCCAGCAGCACAAACCGGGGGGGCAGTCCTTGGATTTACGAGCAGTACTTC. The V call is TRBV7-6, the J call TRBJ2-7; 8 nucleotides line up with TRBD2. This CDR3 has 18 residues. V lost 5 bases to trimming and J lost 4 bases; unmatched junction nucleotides: 19. Germline values: CDR1 SGHVS, CDR2 FNYEAQ. Based on the CDR3 plus reference TRBV7-6 and TRBJ2-7, the full variable domain is GAGVSQSPRYKVTKRGQDVALRCDPISGHVSLYWYRQALGQGPEFLTYFNYEAQQDKSGLPNDRFSAERPEGSISTLTIQRTEQRDSAMYRCASSTNRGGSPWIYEQYFGPGTRLTVT.